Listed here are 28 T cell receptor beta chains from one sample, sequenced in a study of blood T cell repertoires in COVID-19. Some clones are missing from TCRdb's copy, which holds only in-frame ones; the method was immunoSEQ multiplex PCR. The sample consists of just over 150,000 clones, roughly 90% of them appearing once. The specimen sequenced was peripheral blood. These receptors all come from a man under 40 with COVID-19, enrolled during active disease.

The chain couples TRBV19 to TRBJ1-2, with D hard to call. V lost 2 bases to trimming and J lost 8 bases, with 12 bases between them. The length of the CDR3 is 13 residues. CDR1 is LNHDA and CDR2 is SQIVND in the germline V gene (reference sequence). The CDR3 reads CASSILGRSGYTF. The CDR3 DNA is TGTGCCAGTAGTATACTCGGGAGAAGCGGCTACACCTTC.

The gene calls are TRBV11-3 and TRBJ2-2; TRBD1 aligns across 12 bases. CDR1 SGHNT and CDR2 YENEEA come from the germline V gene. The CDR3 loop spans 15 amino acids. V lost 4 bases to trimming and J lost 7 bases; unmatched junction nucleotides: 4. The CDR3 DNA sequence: TGTGCCAGCAGCTCGGGACAGGGGGCGATCGGGGAGCTGTTTTTT. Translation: CASSSGQGAIGELFF.

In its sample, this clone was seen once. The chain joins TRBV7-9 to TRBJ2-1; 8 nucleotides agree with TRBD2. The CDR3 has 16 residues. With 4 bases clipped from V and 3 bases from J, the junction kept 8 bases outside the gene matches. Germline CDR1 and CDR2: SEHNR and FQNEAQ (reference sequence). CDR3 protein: CASSSQAGVVYNEQFF. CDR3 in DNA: TGTGCCAGCAGCTCTCAAGCGGGAGTGGTCTACAATGAGCAGTTCTTC.

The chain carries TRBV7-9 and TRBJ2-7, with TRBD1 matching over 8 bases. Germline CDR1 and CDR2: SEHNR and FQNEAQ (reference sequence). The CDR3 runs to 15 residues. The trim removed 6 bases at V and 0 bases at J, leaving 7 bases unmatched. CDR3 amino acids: CASSFGQGGSYEQYF. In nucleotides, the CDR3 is TGTGCCAGCAGTTTCGGACAGGGAGGCTCCTACGAGCAGTACTTC.

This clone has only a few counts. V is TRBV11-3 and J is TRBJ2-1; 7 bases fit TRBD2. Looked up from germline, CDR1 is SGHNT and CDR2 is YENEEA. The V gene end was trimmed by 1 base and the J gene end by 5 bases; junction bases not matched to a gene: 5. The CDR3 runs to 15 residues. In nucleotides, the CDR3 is TGTGCCAGCAGCTTAGGAGTAGCGGGCCACAATGAGCAGTTCTTC. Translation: CASSLGVAGHNEQFF.

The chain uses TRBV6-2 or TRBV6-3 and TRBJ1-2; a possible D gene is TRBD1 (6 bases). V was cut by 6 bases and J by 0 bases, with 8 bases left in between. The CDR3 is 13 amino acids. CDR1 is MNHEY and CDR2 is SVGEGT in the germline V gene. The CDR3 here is CASSDRSNYGYTF. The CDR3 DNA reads TGTGCCAGCAGCGACAGGTCTAACTATGGCTACACCTTC.

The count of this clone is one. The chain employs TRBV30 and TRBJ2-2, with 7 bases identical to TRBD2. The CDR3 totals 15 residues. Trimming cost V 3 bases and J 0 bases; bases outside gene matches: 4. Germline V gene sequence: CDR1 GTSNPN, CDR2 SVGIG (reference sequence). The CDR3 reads CAWRGGLANTGELFF. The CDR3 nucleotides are TGTGCCTGGAGGGGCGGACTAGCGAACACCGGGGAGCTGTTTTTT.

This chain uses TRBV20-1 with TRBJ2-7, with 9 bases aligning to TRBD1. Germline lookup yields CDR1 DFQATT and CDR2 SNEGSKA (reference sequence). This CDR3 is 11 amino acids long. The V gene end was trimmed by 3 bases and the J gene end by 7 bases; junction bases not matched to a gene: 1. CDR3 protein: CSARGQGEQYF. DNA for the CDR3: TGCAGTGCTAGGGGACAGGGAGAGCAGTACTTC.

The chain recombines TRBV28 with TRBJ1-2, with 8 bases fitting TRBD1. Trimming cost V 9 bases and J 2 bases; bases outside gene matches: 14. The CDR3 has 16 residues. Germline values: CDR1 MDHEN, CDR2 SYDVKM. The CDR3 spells CASVSQGAAGNYGYTF. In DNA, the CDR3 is TGTGCCAGTGTATCCCAGGGGGCTGCGGGGAACTATGGCTACACCTTC.

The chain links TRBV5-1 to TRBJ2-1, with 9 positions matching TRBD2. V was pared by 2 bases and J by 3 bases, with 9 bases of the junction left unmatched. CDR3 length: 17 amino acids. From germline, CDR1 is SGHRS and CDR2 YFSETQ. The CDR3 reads CASSFTRGRGGYNEQFF. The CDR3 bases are TGCGCCAGCAGCTTCACTCGCGGGAGGGGGGGCTACAATGAGCAGTTCTTC.

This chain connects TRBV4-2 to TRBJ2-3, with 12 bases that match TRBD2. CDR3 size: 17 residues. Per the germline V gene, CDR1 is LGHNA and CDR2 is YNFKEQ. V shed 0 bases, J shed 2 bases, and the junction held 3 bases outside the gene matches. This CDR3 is CASSQDGLAGLTDTQYF. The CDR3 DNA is TGTGCCAGCAGCCAAGATGGACTAGCGGGACTCACAGATACGCAGTATTTT.

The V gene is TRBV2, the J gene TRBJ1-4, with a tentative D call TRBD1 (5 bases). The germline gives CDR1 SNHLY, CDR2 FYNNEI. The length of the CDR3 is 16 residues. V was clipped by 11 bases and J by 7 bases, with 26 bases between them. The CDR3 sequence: CAFRRGVLGGSEKLFF. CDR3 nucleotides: TGTGCCTTCCGGAGGGGAGTCTTGGGAGGATCTGAAAAACTGTTTTTT.

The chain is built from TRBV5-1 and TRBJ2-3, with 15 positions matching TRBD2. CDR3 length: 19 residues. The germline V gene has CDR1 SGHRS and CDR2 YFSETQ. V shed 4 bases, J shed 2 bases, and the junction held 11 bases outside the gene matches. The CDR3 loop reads CASSIRTSGGDADTDTQYF. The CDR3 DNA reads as TGCGCCAGCAGCATTAGGACTAGCGGGGGGGATGCTGACACAGATACGCAGTATTTT.

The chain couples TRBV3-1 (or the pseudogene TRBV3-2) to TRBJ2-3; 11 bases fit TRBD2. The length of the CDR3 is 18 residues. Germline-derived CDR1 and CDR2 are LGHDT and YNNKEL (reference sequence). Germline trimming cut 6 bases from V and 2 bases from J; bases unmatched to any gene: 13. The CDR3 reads CASSPTYYSGGDTDTQYF. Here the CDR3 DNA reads TGTGCCAGCAGTCCGACTTACTATAGCGGGGGGGACACAGATACGCAGTATTTT.

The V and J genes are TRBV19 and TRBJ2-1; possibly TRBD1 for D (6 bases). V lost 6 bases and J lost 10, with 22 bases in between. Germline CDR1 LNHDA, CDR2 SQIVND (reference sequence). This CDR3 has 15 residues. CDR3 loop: CASRPGTHAQGEQFF. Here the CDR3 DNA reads TGTGCCAGTAGGCCCGGGACCCACGCGCAGGGGGAGCAGTTCTTC.

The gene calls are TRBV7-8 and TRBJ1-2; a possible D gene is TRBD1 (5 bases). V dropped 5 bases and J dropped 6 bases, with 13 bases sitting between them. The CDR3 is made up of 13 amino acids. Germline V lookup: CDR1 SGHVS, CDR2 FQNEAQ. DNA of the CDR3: TGTGCCAGCAGCCCCAGGGTCGGCCATGGCTACACCTTC. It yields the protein CASSPRVGHGYTF.

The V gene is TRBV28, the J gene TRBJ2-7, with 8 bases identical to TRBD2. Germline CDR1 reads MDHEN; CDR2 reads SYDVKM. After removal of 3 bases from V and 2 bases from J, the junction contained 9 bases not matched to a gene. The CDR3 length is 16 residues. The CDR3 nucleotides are TGTGCCAGCAGTTTCTCCCTAGCGGGCTTAACCTACGAGCAGTACTTC. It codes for CASSFSLAGLTYEQYF. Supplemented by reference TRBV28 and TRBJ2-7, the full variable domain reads DVKVTQSSRYLVKRTGEKVFLECVQDMDHENMFWYRQDPGLGLRLIYFSYDVKMKEKGDIPEGYSVSREKKERFSLILESASTNQTSMYLCASSFSLAGLTYEQYFGPGTRLTVT.

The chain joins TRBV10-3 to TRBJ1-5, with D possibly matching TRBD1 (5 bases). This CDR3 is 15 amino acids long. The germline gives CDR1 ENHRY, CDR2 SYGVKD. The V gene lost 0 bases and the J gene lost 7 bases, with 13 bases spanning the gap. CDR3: CAISESTGMGQPQHF. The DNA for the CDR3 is TGTGCCATCAGTGAGTCAACAGGTATGGGCCAGCCCCAGCATTTT.

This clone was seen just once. For the CDR3, the DNA is TGTGCCATCAGTGAGGCTAGCGGGTCCCTGTCAGATACGCAGTATTTT. This codes for CAISEASGSLSDTQYF. The J gene is TRBJ2-3, the V gene TRBV10-3, with 8 bases matching TRBD2. V dropped 2 bases and J dropped 4; count of bases not matched to a gene: 8. There are 16 residues in the CDR3. Germline V gene sequence: CDR1 ENHRY, CDR2 SYGVKD.

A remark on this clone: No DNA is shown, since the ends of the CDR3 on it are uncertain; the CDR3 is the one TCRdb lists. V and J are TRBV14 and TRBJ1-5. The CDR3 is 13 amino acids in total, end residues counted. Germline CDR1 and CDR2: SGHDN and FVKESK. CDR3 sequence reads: CASSQGYFGPQHF.

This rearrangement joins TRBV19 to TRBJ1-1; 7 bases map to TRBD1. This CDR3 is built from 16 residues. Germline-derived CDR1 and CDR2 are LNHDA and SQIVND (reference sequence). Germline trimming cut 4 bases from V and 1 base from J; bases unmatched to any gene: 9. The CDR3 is CASSRSRTGANTEAFF. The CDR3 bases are TGTGCCAGTAGTAGATCTCGGACAGGAGCGAACACTGAAGCTTTCTTT.

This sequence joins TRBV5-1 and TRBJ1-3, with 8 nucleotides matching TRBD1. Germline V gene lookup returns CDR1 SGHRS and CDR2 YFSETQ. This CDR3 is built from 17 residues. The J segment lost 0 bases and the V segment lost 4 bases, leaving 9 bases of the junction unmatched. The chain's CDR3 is CASSIGQGPNSGNTIYF. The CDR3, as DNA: TGCGCCAGCAGCATCGGACAGGGCCCTAACTCTGGAAACACCATATATTTT.

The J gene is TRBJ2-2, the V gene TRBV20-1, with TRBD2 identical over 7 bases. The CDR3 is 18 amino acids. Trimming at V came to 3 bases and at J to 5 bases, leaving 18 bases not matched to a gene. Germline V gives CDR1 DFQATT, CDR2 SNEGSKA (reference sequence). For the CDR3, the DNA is TGCAGTGCTAGTTACCCTAGCACCAAGGCCGGGGGGACCGGGGAGCTGTTTTTT. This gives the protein CSASYPSTKAGGTGELFF.

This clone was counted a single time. DNA for the CDR3: TGTGCCAGCAGTGAGGGGCAGGGTAGTTTGTGGTATGAGCAGTTCTTC. This gives the protein CASSEGQGSLWYEQFF. V gene TRBV6-1 combines with J gene TRBJ2-1, with D perhaps TRBD1 (5 bases). The V gene's germline CDR1 is MNHNS and CDR2 SASEGT. The germline V and J ends were trimmed by 3 bases and 8 bases, with 20 bases remaining between them. The CDR3 is 16 residues long.

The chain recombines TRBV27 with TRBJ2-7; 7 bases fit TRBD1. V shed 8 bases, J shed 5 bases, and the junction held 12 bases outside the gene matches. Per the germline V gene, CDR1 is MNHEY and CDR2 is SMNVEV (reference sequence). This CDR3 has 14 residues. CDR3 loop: CASGERGGFDEQYF. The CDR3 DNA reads TGTGCCAGCGGTGAAAGAGGGGGCTTCGACGAGCAGTACTTC.

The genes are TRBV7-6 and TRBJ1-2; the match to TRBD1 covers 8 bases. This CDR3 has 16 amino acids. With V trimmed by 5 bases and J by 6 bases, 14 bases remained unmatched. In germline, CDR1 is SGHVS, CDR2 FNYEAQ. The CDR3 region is CASSPLPSTGDDGYTF. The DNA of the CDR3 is TGTGCCAGCAGCCCCCTACCTTCGACAGGGGACGATGGCTACACCTTC.

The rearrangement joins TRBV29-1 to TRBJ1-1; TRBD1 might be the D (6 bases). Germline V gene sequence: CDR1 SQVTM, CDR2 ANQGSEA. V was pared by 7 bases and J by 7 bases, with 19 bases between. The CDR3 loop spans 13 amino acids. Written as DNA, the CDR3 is TGCAGCGCCGAAGGGGGTCCCTGGGGTGAAGCTTTCTTT. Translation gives CSAEGGPWGEAFF. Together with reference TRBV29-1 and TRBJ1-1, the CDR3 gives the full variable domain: SAVISQKPSRDICQRGTSLTIQCQVDSQVTMMFWYRQQPGQSLTLIATANQGSEATYESGFVIDKFPISRPNLTFSTLTVSNMSPEDSSIYLCSAEGGPWGEAFFGQGTRLTVV.

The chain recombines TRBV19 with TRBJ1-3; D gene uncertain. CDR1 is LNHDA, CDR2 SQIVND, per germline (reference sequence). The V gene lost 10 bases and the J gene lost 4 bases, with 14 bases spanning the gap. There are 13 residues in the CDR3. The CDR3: CATLPVGGNTIYF. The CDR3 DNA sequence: TGTGCCACCCTCCCGGTCGGGGGAAACACCATATATTTT.